Following are 9 T cell receptor beta chains from one sample sequenced in a study of T cells in Graves' hyperthyroidism and ophthalmopathy (dated by TCRdb to about 2019). Libraries were made using multiplex PCR. Sequencing was carried out with an Illumina HiSeq 2000. The TCR beta CDR3 regions were amplified from the RNA transcripts. For the first round of RT-PCR on the TCR CDR3, the HTBI primer set was used together with the Qiagen OneStep RT-PCR kit. Using fastp at Q25 and MiXCR, TCRdb reprocessed the public reads and kept productive beta chains. Each CDR3 protein appears once, grouped with its most common genes and DNA. The sample table shows 550,000 to 650,000 distinct CDR3 sequences, and around 15% are seen once. Of the sample, 11% to 15% is held by the ten largest clones. The sequencing sample was made of blood. The origin of the receptors is a woman in her forties with Graves' hyperthyroidism.

DNA for the CDR3: TGCAGCGTTGAAGAGAAGAGCGGGAGGTCACCCTACGAGCAGTACTTC. This codes for CSVEEKSGRSPYEQYF. The genes are TRBV29-1 and TRBJ2-7; 9 bases match TRBD2. This CDR3 has 16 amino acids. Unmatched junction bases numbered 8, after V lost 0 bases and J lost 2 bases. Germline V gives CDR1 SQVTM, CDR2 ANQGSEA.

This clonotype was picked up many times. The gene calls are TRBV10-3 and TRBJ2-1, with 8 bases that match TRBD1. From germline, CDR1 is ENHRY and CDR2 SYGVKD. V was pared by 10 bases and J by 5 bases, with 4 bases of the junction left unmatched. The CDR3 spans 12 residues. Here the CDR3 reads CATKDRDNEQFF. The CDR3 DNA sequence: TGTGCCACCAAGGACAGGGACAATGAGCAGTTCTTC.

This clonotype showed up just a few times. The V gene is TRBV6-1, the J gene TRBJ1-2, with 7 bases fitting TRBD1. CDR3 length equals 14 residues. Germline values: CDR1 MNHNS, CDR2 SASEGT. Trimming removed 9 bases from V and 5 bases from J; junction bases left unmatched: 12. CDR3 loop: CASGDSLALYGYTF. CDR3 nucleotide sequence: TGTGCCAGTGGGGACAGCCTAGCCTTGTATGGCTACACCTTC.

This clonotype was detected many times. This chain connects TRBV3-1 to TRBJ1-5; possibly TRBD1 for D (5 bases). The germline V gene encodes CDR1 LGHDT and CDR2 YNNKEL (reference sequence). Trimming cost V 4 bases and J 3 bases, with 10 bases left between them. The length of the CDR3 is 14 residues. DNA for the CDR3: TGTGCCAGCAGCCCCCAGGGTCCCAATCAGCCCCAGCATTTT. Translation gives CASSPQGPNQPQHF.

This clonotype showed up many times. The V and J genes are TRBV20-1 and TRBJ2-1, with D perhaps matching TRBD1 or TRBD2 (5 bases each). The V and J ends lost 0 bases and 5 bases respectively, with 11 bases between them. Germline V gene lookup returns CDR1 DFQATT and CDR2 SNEGSKA (reference sequence). The CDR3 sequence is 14 residues long. In DNA form, the CDR3 reads TGCAGTGCTAGAGAACCGGGACGTAACAATGAGCAGTTCTTC. It is translated as CSAREPGRNNEQFF.

This clonotype was counted between two and nine times. The V and J genes are TRBV4-2 and TRBJ1-1; D gene ambiguous. The CDR3 totals 12 residues. Trimming removed 1 base from V and 9 bases from J, with 9 bases in between. The germline V gene has CDR1 LGHNA and CDR2 YNFKEQ. CDR3 region: CASSQVSGQAFF. CDR3 nucleotides: TGTGCCAGCAGCCAAGTCTCCGGGCAAGCTTTCTTT.

This rearrangement joins TRBV28 to TRBJ1-5; D is possibly TRBD1 (5 bases). Trimming took 8 bases from V and 3 from J, leaving 11 bases between them. Germline CDR1 reads MDHEN; CDR2 reads SYDVKM. This CDR3 spans 13 amino acids. The CDR3 protein is CASVGRINQPQHF. The CDR3 DNA reads TGTGCCAGCGTGGGACGGATCAATCAGCCCCAGCATTTT.

The table lists this clonotype with many counts. V is TRBV12-3 or TRBV12-4 and J is TRBJ2-2; D perhaps matches TRBD1 (6 bases). The CDR3 sequence is 15 residues long. V shed 2 bases and J shed 3 bases, with 10 bases lying between them. CDR3 protein: CASSLLGADTGELFF. The CDR3 region has the DNA TGTGCCAGCAGTTTACTGGGGGCGGACACCGGGGAGCTGTTTTTT.

To note about this clonotype: Since a much larger clone is just one base distant, this may be a read error. The CDR3 carries no conserved terminal phenylalanine or tryptophan, so it likely arises from a read error. V and J are TRBV2 and TRBJ1-5, with a possible D match to TRBD1 (5 bases). CDR3 length: 13 residues. The germline gives CDR1 SNHLY, CDR2 FYNNEI. Trimming removed 4 bases from V and 7 bases from J, with 11 bases in between. The CDR3 loop is CASSGGARQPQHL. In nucleotides, the CDR3 is TGTGCCAGCAGTGGCGGGGCAAGGCAGCCCCAGCATCTT.